What follows are 5 T cell receptor beta chains derived from one specimen sequenced in a study of T-cell reconstitution after alpha-beta-depleted transplantation in children. Unique molecular identifiers featured in how the TCRbeta library was prepared. TCRdb processed the PCR reads anew with MiXCR; each CDR3 protein has one entry. The sample has about 110,000 distinct CDR3 sequences, about 6.4% seen once; the top ten hold approximately 23%. Sequenced here: PBMCs, mostly from graft donor cells, sampled 360 days after TCRalphabeta/CD19-depleted stem cell transplant. The source is a male patient between 2 and 9 years old who had a stem cell transplant for acute lymphoblastic leukemia, so the T cells may come from the graft donor.

The rearrangement links TRBV9 to TRBJ1-5; D is uncertain. The CDR3 is 15 amino acids. Germline V gene data show CDR1 as SGDLS and CDR2 as YYNGEE. V shed 0 bases and J shed 4 bases, with 11 bases lying between them. The CDR3, as DNA: TGTGCCAGCAGCGTAGATGGCAGCCTTAATCAGCCCCAGCATTTT. This gives the protein CASSVDGSLNQPQHF.

The chain recombines TRBV25-1 with TRBJ1-2; the D is unclear. The CDR3 has 13 amino acids. Trimming removed 1 base from V and 5 bases from J, with 8 bases in between. Germline values: CDR1 MGHDK, CDR2 SYGVNS. As DNA, the CDR3 is TGTGCCAGCAGTGAATCGGCAGCATATGGCTACACCTTC. This encodes CASSESAAYGYTF.

This clonotype was seen ten or more times. This chain uses TRBV5-6 with TRBJ2-1, with D possibly TRBD2 on 6 matching bases. Germline V gene lookup returns CDR1 SGHDT and CDR2 YYEEEE. Trimming stripped 1 base from V and 6 bases from J, with 11 bases between. The CDR3 is 14 amino acids. CDR3 sequence reads: CASSLILAVNEQFF. The CDR3 nucleotides are TGTGCCAGCAGCTTGATACTAGCCGTCAATGAGCAGTTCTTC.

This clonotype was observed at least ten times. The genes are TRBV10-3 and TRBJ2-1; D is ambiguous. The germline V gene encodes CDR1 ENHRY and CDR2 SYGVKD. CDR3 length: 15 residues. The germline V and J ends were trimmed by 6 bases and 2 bases, with 14 bases remaining between them. For the CDR3, the DNA is TGTGCCATCAGGACTTCTAGTCCCCCCTACAATGAGCAGTTCTTC. It translates to CAIRTSSPPYNEQFF.

This clonotype was recorded a few times. This chain joins TRBV10-3 and TRBJ2-4; possibly TRBD2 for D (6 bases). From germline, CDR1 is ENHRY and CDR2 SYGVKD. There are 16 residues in the CDR3. The germline V and J ends were trimmed by 3 bases and 1 base, with 13 bases remaining between them. CDR3 in amino acids: CAISDPAGRAKNIQYF. The CDR3 coding sequence is TGTGCCATCAGTGATCCTGCGGGGCGGGCCAAAAACATTCAGTACTTC.